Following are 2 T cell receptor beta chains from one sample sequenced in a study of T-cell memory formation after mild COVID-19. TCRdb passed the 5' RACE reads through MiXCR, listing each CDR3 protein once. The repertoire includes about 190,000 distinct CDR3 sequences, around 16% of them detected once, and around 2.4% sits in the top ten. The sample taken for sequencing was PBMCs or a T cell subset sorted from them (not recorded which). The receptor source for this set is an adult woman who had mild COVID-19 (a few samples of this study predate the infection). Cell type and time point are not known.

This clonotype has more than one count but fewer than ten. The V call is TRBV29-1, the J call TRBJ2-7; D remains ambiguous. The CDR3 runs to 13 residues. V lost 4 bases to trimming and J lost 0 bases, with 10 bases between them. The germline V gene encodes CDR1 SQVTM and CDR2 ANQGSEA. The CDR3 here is CSVVVAGSYEQYF. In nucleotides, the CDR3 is TGCAGCGTTGTAGTAGCAGGCTCCTACGAGCAGTACTTC.

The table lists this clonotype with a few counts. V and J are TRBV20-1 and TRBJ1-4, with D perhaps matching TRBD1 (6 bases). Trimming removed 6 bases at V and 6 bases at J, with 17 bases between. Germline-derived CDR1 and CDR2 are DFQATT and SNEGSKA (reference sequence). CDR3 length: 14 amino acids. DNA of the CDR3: TGCAGTGCCCGGCAGGGGTCGGCCGATGAAAAACTGTTTTTT. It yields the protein CSARQGSADEKLFF.